This T cell receptor (beta chain) was captured in a study of vaccination effects on CD4 cells after COVID-19. Overall study context: Either the BNT162b2 or mRNA-1273 vaccine was given to participants in two doses.

The assay was immunoSEQ multiplex PCR, and TCRdb's table has in-frame clones only and misses some. The data show 26,000 or so clones, around 78% seen once. This clone came up a few times. Its antigen is as yet unknown. Antigen-specific CD4+ T cells were expanded with viral peptide pools in the ViraFEST assay before sequencing. Subsequent to a culture period of about ten days, CD4+ T cells were isolated. This individual tested PCR-positive for SARS-CoV-2 infection between March and December 2020. For each well, over 1.5 million PBMC were cultured with roughly 9.2 IU/ml IL-2 and around 10 ug/ml peptides. The source was CD4+ T cells from PBMCs cultured with HCoV-NL63 spike peptides, collected before COVID-19 vaccination. The clonotype originates from a human donor who had a prior SARS-CoV-2 infection.

The CDR3 sequence is CASSADIHTGELFF. The CDR3 bases are TGTGCCAGCAGCGCGGACATCCACACCGGGGAGCTGTTTTTT. The rearrangement uses TRBV5-4 and TRBJ2-2; D is perhaps TRBD1 (5 bases). The CDR3 extends over 14 amino acids. V lost 4 bases and J 3 bases, leaving 10 bases between the germline ends. Germline loops: CDR1 SGHNT, CDR2 YYREEE (reference sequence).